This paragraph covers one T cell receptor (beta chain) sequence. Antigen: not known. The same CDR3 also results from other DNA sequences found in this sample. The sample is drawn from a study of shared clonotypes between healthy human individuals. Per the original data handling: Filtering differed for immunoSEQ, which gave only junction sequences without quality scores. TCRdb's copy holds only in-frame clones and misses some; the assay was immunoSEQ multiplex PCR. From that table come the V and J calls and clone size; the DNA was used to work out D and trimming. Of around 2.1 million clones listed, 90% to 96% are singletons. Every contributor of samples was a Caucasian grown-up residing in Nashville, Tennessee. Study-level findings and limits: Read depth was anticipated to influence clonotype sharing among donors.

CDR1 is SGHTA, CDR2 FQGNSA, per germline. The CDR3 is 14 amino acids. Trimming at V came to 3 bases and at J to 4 bases, leaving 3 bases not matched to a gene. V usage is TRBV7-2 and J usage is TRBJ2-1; 7 bases are shared with TRBD2. The sample consisted of naive CD4+ T cells sorted from blood. This sample's subset: CD45RA+ positively selected. The receptor comes from a man aged 18-30 years in good health. The CDR3 bases are TGTGCCAGCAGCTTGGGGCGGGAGTACAATGAGCAGTTCTTC. Protein sequence: CASSLGREYNEQFF.